The 9 T cell receptor beta chains presented below share a single source sample, sequenced in a study of graft-versus-host responses after intestinal transplantation. The table came from immunoSEQ multiplex PCR; TCRdb's copy has only in-frame clones and leaves some out. The table has about 6,800 clones, over 25% seen once. The source material was alloreactive CD4+ T cells from a mixed lymphocyte reaction culture, sampled before intestinal transplant. Subset meaning: CFSE-low proliferating T cells sorted from roughly 6-day pre-transplant mixed lymphocyte reaction (GvH or HvG direction). The receptors derive from a human patient who received an intestinal transplant.

J is TRBJ2-7 and V is TRBV7-1; D is ambiguous. TRBV7-1 is sorted into the ORF group, with uncertain function. The CDR3 contains 11 residues. V lost 4 bases and J lost 5, with 6 bases in between. CDR3 amino acids: CASSLVHEQYF. The CDR3 DNA reads TGTGCCAGCAGCTTAGTCCACGAGCAGTACTTC.

This chain links TRBV29-1 with TRBJ1-2; tentatively, D is TRBD1 (6 bases). Germline values: CDR1 SQVTM, CDR2 ANQGSEA. This CDR3 region has 13 residues. The germline V and J ends were trimmed by 4 bases and 8 bases, with 17 bases remaining between them. This CDR3 is CSVAERGAGGYTF. Here the CDR3 DNA reads TGCAGCGTTGCGGAGCGGGGGGCGGGAGGCTACACCTTC.

The DNA of the CDR3 is TGTGCCAGCAGCCTACCGGACTATGGCTACACCTTC. Translated, it gives CASSLPDYGYTF. The V and J genes are TRBV6-6 and TRBJ1-2; no clear D. CDR3 length: 12 amino acids. Per germline, CDR1 MNHNY and CDR2 SVGAGI (reference sequence). Trimming pared 6 bases from V and 3 bases from J, leaving 8 bases between.

V and J are TRBV10-3 and TRBJ2-7, with D perhaps TRBD1 (6 bases). Trimming stripped 10 bases from V and 0 bases from J, with 16 bases between. The germline V gene has CDR1 ENHRY and CDR2 SYGVKD. The CDR3 loop spans 14 amino acids. As DNA, the CDR3 is TGTGCCAGCAGGCGACAGGAAAGCTCCTACGAGCAGTACTTC. Its translation: CASRRQESSYEQYF.

This clone was observed a handful of times. This chain joins TRBV7-2 and TRBJ2-1; D uncertain. V lost 2 bases and J lost 8, with 4 bases in between. The germline CDR1 and CDR2 sequences are SGHTA and FQGNSA. The CDR3 is 11 amino acids. The CDR3 spells CASSLHYEQFF. The CDR3 DNA sequence: TGTGCCAGCAGCTTACATTATGAGCAGTTCTTC. The full variable domain, with the rest looked up from reference TRBV7-2 and TRBJ2-1, is GAGVSQSPSNKVTEKGKDVELRCDPISGHTALYWYRQSLGQGLEFLIYFQGNSAPDKSGLPSDRFSAERTGGSVSTLTIQRTQQEDSAVYLCASSLHYEQFFGPGTRLTVL.

This clone was picked up a small number of times. As DNA, the CDR3 is TGTGCCAGCAGCGTAGTACCTGGGACAGAAGCTTTCTTT. Encoded protein: CASSVVPGTEAFF. This chain connects TRBV9 to TRBJ1-1, with D possibly TRBD1 on 6 matching bases. Germline-derived CDR1 and CDR2 are SGDLS and YYNGEE. CDR3 length equals 13 residues. Trimming removed 0 bases at V and 8 bases at J, with 11 bases between.

The sample holds a few counts of this clone. The gene calls are TRBV6-1 and TRBJ1-5; D is unclear. Trimming left V 4 bases short and J 3 bases short, with 7 bases between. The CDR3 length is 13 residues. Germline CDR1 reads MNHNS; CDR2 reads SASEGT. Here the CDR3 reads CASSGTFNQPQHF. In DNA form, the CDR3 reads TGTGCCAGCAGTGGCACTTTCAATCAGCCCCAGCATTTT.

In this sample, this clone turned up a few times. The chain couples TRBV27 to TRBJ2-1; 10 nucleotides agree with TRBD2. Germline CDR1 MNHEY, CDR2 SMNVEV (reference sequence). This CDR3 is built from 15 residues. The V gene end was trimmed by 9 bases and the J gene end by 5 bases; junction bases not matched to a gene: 10. The CDR3 loop is CASNWGTSVNNEQFF. For the CDR3, the DNA is TGTGCCAGTAATTGGGGGACTAGCGTCAACAATGAGCAGTTCTTC.

This clone was detected only once. The chain combines TRBV2 with TRBJ2-7, with D possibly being TRBD2 (5 bases). Per the germline V gene, CDR1 is SNHLY and CDR2 is FYNNEI. V was clipped by 2 bases and J by 2 bases, with 7 bases between them. CDR3 length equals 13 residues. CDR3 loop: CASSERGPYEQYF. CDR3 nucleotides: TGTGCCAGCAGTGAACGGGGTCCCTACGAGCAGTACTTC.